One and the same sample provided the 26 T cell receptor beta chains below, sequenced in a study of OX40 agonist ivuxolimab in advanced cancers. The table came from immunoSEQ multiplex PCR; TCRdb's copy has only in-frame clones and leaves some out. The data show more than 60,000 clones, about 88% seen once. The sample in question was CD4+ or CD8+ T cells sorted from blood, obtained in a trial of the OX40 agonist ivuxolimab. These receptors all stem from an adult with an advanced solid tumor such as melanoma, head and neck, liver or kidney cancer.

The chain carries TRBV5-1 and TRBJ2-7, with D possibly TRBD1 on 7 matching bases. The CDR3 consists of 14 residues. Germline assignment: CDR1 SGHRS and CDR2 YFSETQ. V was trimmed by 2 bases and J by 2 bases, leaving 11 bases between them. The CDR3, as DNA: TGCGCCAGCAGCTTACAGGGGACTCCCTACGAGCAGTACTTC. Translation: CASSLQGTPYEQYF.

The chain carries TRBV7-6 and TRBJ2-2; 8 bases match TRBD1. Per the germline V gene, CDR1 is SGHVS and CDR2 is FNYEAQ. V lost 6 bases and J lost 2; bases outside the gene matches: 11. This CDR3 is 17 amino acids long. CDR3 in amino acids: CASRSQGAHLNTGELFF. CDR3 in DNA: TGTGCCAGCAGGAGTCAGGGGGCGCATCTAAACACCGGGGAGCTGTTTTTT.

This clone was recorded only once. V is TRBV5-6 and J is TRBJ1-3; tentatively, D is TRBD1 (5 bases). V was trimmed by 4 bases and J by 0 bases, leaving 17 bases between them. The CDR3 is 17 residues long. CDR1 and CDR2 (germline): SGHDT, YYEEEE. This CDR3 reads CASSSGTEPFSGNTIYF. CDR3 in DNA: TGTGCCAGCAGCAGCGGGACGGAGCCTTTCTCTGGAAACACCATATATTTT.

This chain connects TRBV10-2 to TRBJ1-5, with 8 bases fitting TRBD1. Germline assignment: CDR1 WSHSY and CDR2 SAAADI. This CDR3 spans 16 amino acids. V dropped 2 bases and J dropped 3; count of bases not matched to a gene: 6. The CDR3 DNA follows: TGCGCCAGCAGTGAGAGCCAGGGGGCGAACAATCAGCCCCAGCATTTT. It yields the protein CASSESQGANNQPQHF.

The CDR3 bases are TGTGCCACCAGCAGAAAAGGAGCGATTAATGAAAAACTGTTTTTT. As protein: CATSRKGAINEKLFF. The chain recombines TRBV15 with TRBJ1-4; no definite D call. The CDR3 has 15 residues. Germline V gene data show CDR1 as LNHNV and CDR2 as YYDKDF (reference sequence). Trimming pared 2 bases from V and 4 bases from J, leaving 11 bases between.

This sequence joins TRBV5-1 and TRBJ1-6; 7 bases are shared with TRBD1. The CDR3 totals 16 residues. Unmatched junction bases numbered 7, after V lost 2 bases and J lost 5 bases. CDR1 SGHRS and CDR2 YFSETQ come from the germline V gene. The DNA for the CDR3 is TGCGCCAGCAGCTTCAGGGGGGTCTTAGATAATTCACCCCTCCACTTT. Translated, it gives CASSFRGVLDNSPLHF.

The chain employs TRBV19 and TRBJ1-3; 8 positions agree with TRBD1. The V and J ends lost 5 bases and 1 base, in that order; junction bases with no gene match: 1. The CDR3 sequence is 14 residues long. CDR1 and CDR2 (germline): LNHDA, SQIVND (reference sequence). CDR3 sequence reads: CASSRTGSGNTIYF. CDR3 DNA sequence: TGTGCCAGTAGTCGGACAGGGTCTGGAAACACCATATATTTT.

With regard to this clone: At one end, the junction sequence differs from germline, possibly due to a read error. The chain recombines TRBV2 with TRBJ1-6, with 9 bases lining up with TRBD1. This CDR3 region has 15 residues. Germline loops: CDR1 SNHLY, CDR2 FYNNEI. The CDR3 protein is CASSLQGAGNSPPHF. DNA of the CDR3: TGTGCCAGCAGCTTACAGGGGGCAGGGAATTCACCCCCCCACTTT.

In its sample, this clone was seen once. CDR3 coding DNA: TGCAGCGTTGAAATAGCGTTAGGACCCTACGAGCAGTACTTC. Protein sequence: CSVEIALGPYEQYF. This sequence joins TRBV29-1 and TRBJ2-7; possible D gene TRBD2, 5 bases. Germline CDR1 is SQVTM and CDR2 is ANQGSEA. The V gene lost 2 bases and the J gene lost 2 bases, with 13 bases spanning the gap. This CDR3 has 14 residues.

The chain combines TRBV7-2 with TRBJ1-2; D remains ambiguous. This CDR3 spans 14 amino acids. Germline loops: CDR1 SGHTA, CDR2 FQGNSA. Trimming pared 3 bases from V and 1 base from J, leaving 9 bases between. CDR3 sequence reads: CASSFDGDNYGYTF. DNA of the CDR3: TGTGCCAGCAGCTTCGACGGGGATAACTATGGCTACACCTTC.

The CDR3 protein is CASSLDGFGELFF. The CDR3 DNA reads as TGCGCCAGCAGCTTGGATGGGTTCGGGGAGCTGTTTTTT. V and J are TRBV5-1 and TRBJ2-2, with unresolved D. This CDR3 has 13 residues. The germline V and J ends were trimmed by 0 bases and 7 bases, with 7 bases remaining between them. Germline-derived CDR1 and CDR2 are SGHRS and YFSETQ.

This clone appeared a few times. The gene calls are TRBV10-3 and TRBJ2-7; 7 bases match TRBD1. Germline lookup yields CDR1 ENHRY and CDR2 SYGVKD. Unmatched junction bases numbered 10, after V lost 4 bases and J lost 1 base. The CDR3 is 16 residues long. The CDR3 region is CAISGRVGTASYEQYF. CDR3 DNA sequence: TGTGCCATCAGTGGCAGGGTAGGGACAGCGTCCTACGAGCAGTACTTC.

The chain links TRBV7-9 to TRBJ1-5; maybe TRBD1 (6 bases). The CDR3 length is 16 residues. The V end was cut by 1 base, the J end by 0 bases, with 10 bases between. The V gene's germline CDR1 is SEHNR and CDR2 FQNEAQ (reference sequence). CDR3 amino acids: CASSLVGGPSNQPQHF. CDR3 bases: TGTGCCAGCAGCTTAGTGGGGGGCCCTAGCAATCAGCCCCAGCATTTT. Using reference TRBV7-9 and TRBJ1-5 for the parts outside the CDR3, the full variable domain is DTGVSQNPRHKITKRGQNVTFRCDPISEHNRLYWYRQTLGQGPEFLTYFQNEAQLEKSRLLSDRFSAERPKGSFSTLEIQRTEQGDSAMYLCASSLVGGPSNQPQHFGDGTRLSIL.

The gene calls are TRBV19 and TRBJ1-2; no reliable D call. V was trimmed by 5 bases and J by 8 bases, leaving 18 bases between them. Germline CDR1 reads LNHDA; CDR2 reads SQIVND (reference sequence). This CDR3 comprises 14 residues. The CDR3 protein is CASSPRNGREGYTF. In nucleotides, the CDR3 is TGTGCCAGTAGTCCCCGCAACGGACGGGAGGGCTACACCTTC.

This chain uses TRBV1 with TRBJ2-1; TRBD1 was called by the table and not checked on the DNA. TRBV1 is labeled a pseudogene. The CDR3 has 14 residues. CDR3 in amino acids: CTSSQDWGSNEQFF. For the CDR3, the DNA is TGCACCAGCAGCCAAGATTGGGGCTCCAATGAGCAGTTCTTC.

V and J are TRBV6-1 and TRBJ1-1; D is uncertain. V lost 1 base, J lost 1 base, and 7 bases lay in between. CDR1 is MNHNS and CDR2 is SASEGT in the germline V gene. The CDR3 totals 14 residues. As DNA, the CDR3 is TGTGCCAGCAGTGAAGGTCCAGGGAACACTGAAGCTTTCTTT. It specifies CASSEGPGNTEAFF.

The genes are TRBV18 and TRBJ2-1, with 7 bases aligning to TRBD1. There are 14 residues in the CDR3. V shed 3 bases, J shed 4 bases, and the junction held 3 bases outside the gene matches. Germline V CDR1 and CDR2: KGHSH, LQKENI. This CDR3 is CASSPGQAYNEQFF. The DNA of the CDR3 is TGTGCCAGCTCACCCGGACAGGCTTACAATGAGCAGTTCTTC. The variable domain in full, with the rest retrieved from reference TRBV18 and TRBJ2-1, is NAGVMQNPRHLVRRRGQEARLRCSPMKGHSHVYWYRQLPEEGLKFMVYLQKENIIDESGMPKERFSAEFPKEGPSILRIQQVVRGDSAAYFCASSPGQAYNEQFFGPGTRLTVL.

The chain carries TRBV5-1 and TRBJ2-5; 7 bases fit TRBD1. Germline CDR1 and CDR2: SGHRS and YFSETQ. CDR3 length equals 17 residues. The V segment lost 5 bases and the J segment 1 base; nucleotides outside the gene matches: 14. The CDR3 loop is CASRRRPWDRTQETQYF. CDR3 nucleotides: TGCGCCAGCAGGAGGCGGCCCTGGGACAGAACCCAAGAGACCCAGTACTTC. The entire variable domain, with the rest obtained from reference TRBV5-1 and TRBJ2-5, is as follows: KAGVTQTPRYLIKTRGQQVTLSCSPISGHRSVSWYQQTPGQGLQFLFEYFSETQRNKGNFPGRFSGRQFSNSRSEMNVSTLELGDSALYLCASRRRPWDRTQETQYFGPGTRLLVL.

This chain joins TRBV6-1 and TRBJ1-2; TRBD1 might be the D (5 bases). In germline, CDR1 is MNHNS, CDR2 SASEGT. Trimming took 10 bases from V and 8 from J, leaving 26 bases between them. This CDR3 has 15 amino acids. The chain's CDR3 is CATDLHPQGLLGYTF. CDR3 DNA sequence: TGTGCCACCGATCTCCATCCTCAGGGCCTCTTGGGCTACACCTTC.

The chain has TRBV10-3 and TRBJ1-1; TRBD1 matches at 7 bases. The junction had 2 bases not matched to a gene; V was cut back by 6 bases and J by 1 base. This CDR3 contains 13 residues. Germline CDR1 reads ENHRY; CDR2 reads SYGVKD. In nucleotides, the CDR3 is TGTGCCATCAGCCGACAGGGGAACACTGAAGCTTTCTTT. This encodes CAISRQGNTEAFF.

The rearrangement links TRBV5-3 to TRBJ1-6; D ambiguous. TRBV5-3 is noted as an ORF with a role that remains uncertain. V was cut by 5 bases and J by 8 bases, with 5 bases left in between. CDR3 size: 11 residues. The CDR3 DNA follows: TGTGCCAGAAGTGCCGATTCACCCCTCCACTTT. Translating gives CARSADSPLHF.

The rearrangement uses TRBV9 and TRBJ2-1, with 8 positions matching TRBD2. The trim removed 0 bases at V and 2 bases at J, leaving 10 bases unmatched. In germline, CDR1 is SGDLS, CDR2 YYNGEE. The CDR3 sequence is 18 residues long. The CDR3 bases are TGTGCCAGCAGCGTAGCAGGGACCAGGACTAGCACCTACAATGAGCAGTTCTTC. This codes for CASSVAGTRTSTYNEQFF.

V is TRBV5-1 and J is TRBJ1-2; tentative D call: TRBD1 (6 bases). V was pared by 4 bases and J by 5 bases, with 15 bases between. Germline loops: CDR1 SGHRS, CDR2 YFSETQ. There are 14 residues in the CDR3. CDR3 nucleotide sequence: TGCGCCAGCAGCCCGATCCGGGGACAATATGGCTACACCTTC. Residues: CASSPIRGQYGYTF.

The chain recombines TRBV5-1 with TRBJ1-1, with D hard to call. Germline CDR1 is SGHRS and CDR2 is YFSETQ. This CDR3 region has 15 residues. V was pared by 0 bases and J by 8 bases, with 17 bases between. CDR3 amino acids: CASSLGWVGSVEAFF. In DNA, the CDR3 is TGCGCCAGCAGCTTGGGGTGGGTAGGCAGCGTAGAAGCTTTCTTT.

The chain couples TRBV19 to TRBJ1-5; the match to TRBD1 covers 9 bases. The CDR3 is 15 residues long. Germline V gene data show CDR1 as LNHDA and CDR2 as SQIVND (reference sequence). With 7 bases clipped from V and 6 bases from J, the junction kept 10 bases outside the gene matches. The CDR3: CASKETGGRGQPQHF. CDR3 coding DNA: TGTGCCAGTAAGGAAACAGGGGGCAGGGGTCAGCCCCAGCATTTT.

The chain employs TRBV5-1 and TRBJ2-2; 11 nucleotides line up with TRBD1. Germline V gene data show CDR1 as SGHRS and CDR2 as YFSETQ. Germline trimming cut 4 bases from V and 3 bases from J; bases unmatched to any gene: 5. CDR3 length equals 16 residues. The CDR3 DNA is TGCGCCAGCAGCCCCCGGGGACAGGGGGACACCGGGGAGCTGTTTTTT. Encoded protein: CASSPRGQGDTGELFF.